Shown below are 27 T cell receptor beta chains from a single sample sequenced in a study of shared clonotypes between healthy human individuals. Assay used: immunoSEQ multiplex PCR; TCRdb lists only in-frame clones, some missing. The table records fewer than 400,000 clones, about 74% of them present only once. The sequencing sample was made of memory CD4+ T cells sorted from blood. This sample's subset: CD45RA-negative fraction. The receptors come from a man younger than 40 in good health.

A note on this clone: Since a much larger clone is just one base distant, this may be a read error. CDR3 protein: CAGSLSLAGSYNEQFF. For the CDR3, the DNA is TGTGCCGGCAGCTTATCCCTAGCGGGCTCCTACAATGAGCAGTTCTTC. This sequence joins TRBV7-9 and TRBJ2-1; TRBD2 matches at 8 bases. Germline V CDR1 and CDR2: SEHNR, FQNEAQ (reference sequence). CDR3 length: 16 amino acids.

The chain is built from TRBV2 and TRBJ1-4; D unresolved. This CDR3 spans 14 amino acids. V dropped 6 bases and J dropped 10 bases, with 18 bases sitting between them. Germline V CDR1 and CDR2: SNHLY, FYNNEI. The CDR3 DNA reads TGTGCCAGCAGGTTCCGGCCCGCGATCGGAAAACTGTTTTTT. This translates into CASRFRPAIGKLFF.

This clone occurred once. The chain has TRBV19 and TRBJ1-2; TRBD1 might be the D (6 bases). This CDR3 comprises 12 residues. V was pared by 8 bases and J by 2 bases, with 9 bases between. CDR1 and CDR2 from the germline V gene are LNHDA and SQIVND (reference sequence). CDR3 amino acids: CASSGTNYGYTF. In DNA, the CDR3 is TGTGCCAGTTCCGGGACAAACTATGGCTACACCTTC.

This clone was seen more than once but under ten times. The chain couples TRBV28 to TRBJ2-2, with D tentatively TRBD1 or TRBD2 (6 bases each). Looked up from germline, CDR1 is MDHEN and CDR2 is SYDVKM. V shed 5 bases and J shed 5 bases, with 24 bases lying between them. The CDR3 extends over 18 amino acids. The CDR3 protein is CASSQGGIQGSLTGELFF. For the CDR3, the DNA is TGTGCCAGCAGTCAAGGGGGGATCCAGGGAAGTCTGACCGGGGAGCTGTTTTTT.

This clone appeared once. The V and J genes are TRBV6-1 and TRBJ2-1; a weak D match, TRBD1 (5 bases). Germline V CDR1 and CDR2: MNHNS, SASEGT. V was pared by 7 bases and J by 9 bases, with 16 bases between. CDR3 length: 13 residues. The CDR3: CASTDKVFGEQFF. CDR3 DNA: TGTGCCAGCACGGACAAGGTTTTTGGTGAGCAGTTCTTC.

The rearrangement links TRBV19 to TRBJ1-1; 7 bases are a match to TRBD1. Trimming took 3 bases from V and 7 from J; bases not matched to a gene: 5. The CDR3 runs 13 residues. Germline values: CDR1 LNHDA, CDR2 SQIVND (reference sequence). This CDR3 is CASSMLDRLEAFF. CDR3 DNA: TGTGCCAGTAGTATGCTGGACAGGCTTGAAGCTTTCTTT.

The rearrangement joins TRBV5-1 to TRBJ1-1; D remains ambiguous. CDR1 is SGHRS, CDR2 YFSETQ, per germline. Deletions cut 0 bases from V and 0 bases from J, with 6 bases between. The CDR3 extends over 14 amino acids. The CDR3 reads CASSLGRVNTEAFF. In DNA, the CDR3 is TGCGCCAGCAGCTTGGGTCGGGTGAACACTGAAGCTTTCTTT.

V gene TRBV29-1 combines with J gene TRBJ1-2; D possibly corresponds to TRBD1 (5 bases). Trimming removed 4 bases from V and 4 bases from J, with 13 bases in between. Per the germline V gene, CDR1 is SQVTM and CDR2 is ANQGSEA. The length of the CDR3 is 13 residues. CDR3 in DNA: TGCAGCGTTGGGGGCAGAAGTTCCTATGGCTACACCTTC. It codes for CSVGGRSSYGYTF.

V is TRBV5-6 and J is TRBJ2-2; D may correspond to TRBD1 or TRBD2 (5 bases each). The V gene's germline CDR1 is SGHDT and CDR2 YYEEEE. The V and J ends lost 5 bases and 5 bases respectively, with 16 bases between them. This CDR3 has 15 residues. CDR3 region: CASRGPGPLTGELFF. In DNA form, the CDR3 reads TGTGCCAGCAGAGGACCGGGACCTCTAACCGGGGAGCTGTTTTTT.

The rearrangement links TRBV5-1 to TRBJ2-2; 8 nucleotides align to TRBD1. CDR3 length: 16 amino acids. The trim removed 0 bases at V and 6 bases at J, leaving 7 bases unmatched. Germline CDR1 SGHRS, CDR2 YFSETQ. CDR3 protein: CASSLAIGQGPGELFF. The CDR3 nucleotides read TGCGCCAGCAGCTTGGCCATTGGACAGGGCCCCGGGGAGCTGTTTTTT.

J is TRBJ2-2 and V is TRBV9; possible D gene TRBD2, 6 bases. The CDR3 has 16 residues. Germline CDR1 reads SGDLS; CDR2 reads YYNGEE. Trimming stripped 0 bases from V and 4 bases from J, with 13 bases between. CDR3 sequence: CASSVDRDSRTGELFF. In DNA, the CDR3 is TGTGCCAGCAGCGTAGATAGGGACTCCCGCACCGGGGAGCTGTTTTTT.

The rearrangement uses TRBV2 and TRBJ2-7, with D possibly being TRBD1 (6 bases). Between the trimmed V and J ends, which lost 4 bases and 12 bases, there was a span of 16 bases. CDR3 length: 12 residues. Per the germline V gene, CDR1 is SNHLY and CDR2 is FYNNEI. CDR3 coding DNA: TGTGCCAGCAGTGGGTCTGGGGGCCTGGGGTACTTC. Its translation: CASSGSGGLGYF.

The genes are TRBV2 and TRBJ1-4; 9 bases match TRBD1. The CDR3 extends over 14 amino acids. Trimming at V came to 5 bases and at J to 8 bases, leaving 6 bases not matched to a gene. In germline, CDR1 is SNHLY, CDR2 FYNNEI. The CDR3 region is CASSRDRVLEKLFF. CDR3 DNA sequence: TGTGCCAGCAGTCGGGACAGGGTTTTGGAAAAACTGTTTTTT. Filled out from reference TRBV2 and TRBJ1-4, the complete variable domain reads EPEVTQTPSHQVTQMGQEVILRCVPISNHLYFYWYRQILGQKVEFLVSFYNNEISEKSEIFDDQFSVERPDGSNFTLKIRSTKLEDSAMYFCASSRDRVLEKLFFGSGTQLSVL.

At least ten counts were recorded for this clone. The chain is built from TRBV4-3 and TRBJ1-4; weak D call: TRBD1 (5 bases). The germline gives CDR1 LGHNA, CDR2 YSLEER. The CDR3 is made up of 19 amino acids. Trimming pared 0 bases from V and 2 bases from J, leaving 19 bases between. The CDR3 is CASSQDRVGSGGTNEKLFF. The DNA for the CDR3 is TGCGCCAGCAGCCAAGATAGGGTGGGCTCGGGGGGGACTAATGAAAAACTGTTTTTT.

This chain connects TRBV2 to TRBJ2-7; tentative D call: TRBD2 (6 bases). CDR1 is SNHLY and CDR2 is FYNNEI in the germline V gene. Trimming took off 8 bases at V and 0 bases at J, with 14 bases between the two ends. The CDR3 length is 14 residues. The CDR3, as DNA: TGTGCCAGCGGGGCGGGGCGAAGCTCCTACGAGCAGTACTTC. Protein: CASGAGRSSYEQYF.

This clone has only a few counts. The J gene is TRBJ2-1, the V gene TRBV4-1; D gene ambiguous. CDR1 is MGHRA, CDR2 YSYEKL, per germline. The CDR3 spans 13 residues. V lost 2 bases to trimming and J lost 6 bases, with 8 bases between them. The CDR3 loop reads CASSQSRFNEQFF. CDR3 nucleotide sequence: TGCGCCAGCAGCCAATCTCGTTTCAATGAGCAGTTCTTC.

The chain carries TRBV7-9 and TRBJ2-2, with D uncertain. Trimming left V 3 bases short and J 5 bases short, with 4 bases between. The CDR3 is 12 residues long. From germline, CDR1 is SEHNR and CDR2 FQNEAQ (reference sequence). This CDR3 reads CASSFLTGELFF. The CDR3 DNA follows: TGTGCCAGCAGCTTTCTAACCGGGGAGCTGTTTTTT. Drawing the rest from reference TRBV7-9 and TRBJ2-2, the complete variable domain is DTGVSQNPRHKITKRGQNVTFRCDPISEHNRLYWYRQTLGQGPEFLTYFQNEAQLEKSRLLSDRFSAERPKGSFSTLEIQRTEQGDSAMYLCASSFLTGELFFGEGSRLTVL.

This sequence joins TRBV29-1 and TRBJ2-7; D is unclear. With 8 bases removed from V and 4 bases from J, the gap between germline ends came to 15 bases. The CDR3 is 12 residues long. Germline V lookup: CDR1 SQVTM, CDR2 ANQGSEA. CDR3: CSCKPGPYEQYF. DNA for the CDR3: TGCAGCTGCAAACCCGGACCTTACGAGCAGTACTTC.

This chain connects TRBV1 to TRBJ2-3; no DNA check was done on the table's D call, TRBD2. TRBV1 is given as a pseudogene. The CDR3 extends over 19 amino acids. CDR3 sequence (DNA): TGCACCAGCAGCCAAACACAGGGACTAGCGGGAGAGGGTGTATTACCGCAGTATTTT. The encoded protein is CTSSQTQGLAGEGVLPQYF.

V gene TRBV5-1 combines with J gene TRBJ2-5; 8 nucleotides align to TRBD2. With 3 bases clipped from V and 5 bases from J, the junction kept 6 bases outside the gene matches. CDR1 SGHRS and CDR2 YFSETQ come from the germline V gene. This CDR3 is built from 14 residues. The chain's CDR3 is CASSSGLALETQYF. The CDR3 DNA is TGCGCCAGCAGCTCCGGACTAGCCCTGGAGACCCAGTACTTC.

This clone showed up just a few times. The rearrangement uses TRBV4-1 and TRBJ2-1, with 8 bases lining up with TRBD2. This CDR3 has 16 amino acids. The V gene's germline CDR1 is MGHRA and CDR2 YSYEKL. V shed 2 bases and J 2 bases; nucleotides not matched to a gene: 5. CDR3 residues: CASSQFSGLAYNEQFF. The CDR3 nucleotides are TGCGCCAGCAGCCAATTTTCGGGACTAGCCTACAATGAGCAGTTCTTC.

This rearrangement joins TRBV5-4 to TRBJ2-2; 10 bases are shared with TRBD2. The CDR3 has 16 residues. Germline loops: CDR1 SGHNT, CDR2 YYREEE (reference sequence). The junction had 3 bases not matched to a gene; V was cut back by 3 bases and J by 1 base. In nucleotides, the CDR3 is TGTGCCAGCAGCTCATGGACTAGCGGGAACACCGGGGAGCTGTTTTTT. This gives the protein CASSSWTSGNTGELFF. The full variable domain, rest sourced from reference TRBV5-4 and TRBJ2-2, is ETGVTQSPTHLIKTRGQQVTLRCSSQSGHNTVSWYQQALGQGPQFIFQYYREEENGRGNFPPRFSGLQFPNYSSELNVNALELDDSALYLCASSSWTSGNTGELFFGEGSRLTVL.

The chain is built from TRBV7-2 and TRBJ2-5, with D unclear. V lost 1 base and J 5 bases, leaving 8 bases between the germline ends. CDR3 length equals 13 residues. The germline CDR1 and CDR2 sequences are SGHTA and FQGNSA. The CDR3 spells CASSLVGKETQYF. The CDR3 bases are TGTGCCAGCAGCTTAGTGGGCAAGGAGACCCAGTACTTC.

This rearrangement joins TRBV5-5 to TRBJ1-1; a weak D match, TRBD1 (5 bases). CDR3 size: 14 residues. Germline CDR1 and CDR2: SGHKS and YYEKEE (reference sequence). Deletions cut 4 bases from V and 6 bases from J, with 16 bases between. The CDR3 loop reads CASSRTGVLAEAFF. DNA of the CDR3: TGTGCCAGCAGCAGGACGGGGGTTCTGGCTGAAGCTTTCTTT. Using reference TRBV5-5 and TRBJ1-1 for the parts outside the CDR3, the full variable domain is DAGVTQSPTHLIKTRGQQVTLRCSPISGHKSVSWYQQVLGQGPQFIFQYYEKEERGRGNFPDRFSARQFPNYSSELNVNALLLGDSALYLCASSRTGVLAEAFFGQGTRLTVV.

This sequence joins TRBV19 and TRBJ1-5; D gene unclear. V lost 9 bases and J 0 bases, leaving 9 bases between the germline ends. This CDR3 spans 13 amino acids. Per the germline V gene, CDR1 is LNHDA and CDR2 is SQIVND (reference sequence). The CDR3, as DNA: TGTGCCAGCACTCACTATAGCAATCAGCCCCAGCATTTT. Amino acid sequence: CASTHYSNQPQHF. Variable domain in full (rest from reference TRBV19 and TRBJ1-5): DGGITQSPKYLFRKEGQNVTLSCEQNLNHDAMYWYRQDPGQGLRLIYYSQIVNDFQKGDIAEGYSVSREKKESFPLTVTSAQKNPTAFYLCASTHYSNQPQHFGDGTRLSIL.

V usage is TRBV14 and J usage is TRBJ1-4, with D unresolved. Trimming stripped 0 bases from V and 0 bases from J, with 11 bases between. This CDR3 has 17 residues. Germline V gives CDR1 SGHDN, CDR2 FVKESK. The CDR3 is CASSQDRMRTTNEKLFF. As DNA, the CDR3 is TGTGCCAGCAGCCAAGATCGGATGAGGACAACTAATGAAAAACTGTTTTTT.

V gene TRBV9 combines with J gene TRBJ1-2; TRBD1 is a possible D gene (6 bases). Germline CDR1 reads SGDLS; CDR2 reads YYNGEE. The CDR3 is 13 amino acids. V was trimmed by 0 bases and J by 7 bases, leaving 10 bases between them. In DNA, the CDR3 is TGTGCCAGCAGCGTAGACAGGGTAGGTGGCTACACCTTC. Its protein is CASSVDRVGGYTF.